The 32 T cell receptor beta chains presented below share a single source sample, sequenced in a study of cytomegalovirus exposure and HLA in healthy donors. PCR employed 60 Vbeta and 13 Jbeta primers. Repertoires were generated with immunoSEQ multiplex PCR, while TCRdb's copy carries only in-frame clones and drops some. The sample has some 40,000 clones, 45% to 55% seen once. Sequenced: PBMCs. These TCRs come from a woman in her forties in good health and CMV-seropositive.

This chain links TRBV2 with TRBJ2-5; a possible D gene is TRBD2 (6 bases). The CDR3 has 14 residues. The germline V and J ends were trimmed by 6 bases and 2 bases, with 13 bases remaining between them. Germline CDR1 and CDR2: SNHLY and FYNNEI. As DNA, the CDR3 is TGTGCCAGCAGGCGGGGACGGACGCAAGAGACCCAGTACTTC. As protein: CASRRGRTQETQYF.

This chain uses TRBV11-3 with TRBJ2-1; 8 bases line up with TRBD2. The CDR3 has 19 residues. J gave up 0 bases and V 5 bases, and 15 bases lay outside the gene matches. Germline V gene sequence: CDR1 SGHNT, CDR2 YENEEA. This chain's CDR3 is CASSPHPWLAGSSYNEQFF. The CDR3 DNA reads TGTGCCAGCAGCCCCCACCCGTGGCTAGCGGGTAGCTCCTACAATGAGCAGTTCTTC.

The rearrangement uses TRBV7-8 and TRBJ2-3; D is unresolved. CDR1 is SGHVS and CDR2 is FQNEAQ in the germline V gene. Trimming removed 1 base from V and 0 bases from J, with 5 bases in between. There are 14 residues in the CDR3. In nucleotides, the CDR3 is TGTGCCAGCAGCTTAGACAGCAGCACAGATACGCAGTATTTT. Translating gives CASSLDSSTDTQYF.

There are a few counts of this clone. The V and J genes are TRBV6-5 and TRBJ1-3, with 8 bases matching TRBD1. V lost 5 bases to trimming and J lost 9 bases; unmatched junction nucleotides: 6. The CDR3 has 13 residues. CDR1 is MNHEY, CDR2 SVGAGI, per germline. CDR3 region: CASSADRGGTIYF. The CDR3 DNA is TGTGCCAGCAGTGCCGACAGGGGCGGCACCATATATTTT.

The sample holds one count of this clone. The rearrangement links TRBV30 to TRBJ2-7, with TRBD1 identical over 7 bases. The trim removed 5 bases at V and 4 bases at J, leaving 8 bases unmatched. Germline assignment: CDR1 GTSNPN and CDR2 SVGIG (reference sequence). The CDR3 extends over 13 amino acids. For the CDR3, the DNA is TGTGCCTGGGCTACCGGGACAGCTTACGAGCAGTACTTC. It yields the protein CAWATGTAYEQYF.

The gene calls are TRBV7-2 and TRBJ2-7; D might be TRBD2 (6 bases). The CDR3 has 14 amino acids. Germline assignment: CDR1 SGHTA and CDR2 FQGNSA. Trimming cost V 2 bases and J 2 bases, with 10 bases left between them. The CDR3 nucleotides read TGTGCCAGCAGCTTAAACCGGGGGACCTACGAGCAGTACTTC. This gives the protein CASSLNRGTYEQYF.

This clone was detected once. CDR3 nucleotide sequence: TGTGCCAGCAGTTACTCGACTAGCGGGAACAATGAGCAGTTCTTC. This gives the protein CASSYSTSGNNEQFF. The chain combines TRBV6-5 with TRBJ2-1; the match to TRBD2 covers 11 bases. This CDR3 has 15 amino acids. Per the germline V gene, CDR1 is MNHEY and CDR2 is SVGAGI. The J segment lost 5 bases and the V segment lost 0 bases, leaving 0 bases of the junction unmatched.

The rearrangement joins TRBV9 to TRBJ2-3; TRBD2 agrees at 9 bases. V lost 3 bases to trimming and J lost 1 base; unmatched junction nucleotides: 9. Germline V lookup: CDR1 SGDLS, CDR2 YYNGEE. The CDR3 is made up of 17 amino acids. The CDR3 here is CASSGFAGGSGTDTQYF. The CDR3 DNA is TGTGCCAGCAGCGGGTTTGCGGGGGGGAGCGGCACAGATACGCAGTATTTT.

This clone has just a few counts. The J gene is TRBJ1-6, the V gene TRBV18, with 10 bases aligning to TRBD1. Germline V gene data show CDR1 as KGHSH and CDR2 as LQKENI. The V segment lost 6 bases and the J segment 6 bases; nucleotides outside the gene matches: 2. The CDR3 sequence is 14 residues long. The CDR3 nucleotides read TGTGCCAGCTCGGGACAGGGGCGTAATTCACCCCTCCACTTT. It specifies CASSGQGRNSPLHF.

The chain employs TRBV11-2 and TRBJ2-1; no reliable D call. Looked up from germline, CDR1 is SGHAT and CDR2 is FQNNGV. The CDR3 runs 14 residues. V was shortened by 3 bases and J by 1 base, with 7 bases between the two germline ends. CDR3 residues: CASSLGPSYNEQFF. DNA for the CDR3: TGTGCCAGCAGCTTGGGCCCATCCTACAATGAGCAGTTCTTC.

The chain is built from TRBV6-5 and TRBJ1-5; TRBD1 matches at 9 bases. V lost 0 bases, J lost 6 bases, and 3 bases stayed unmatched. Per germline, CDR1 MNHEY and CDR2 SVGAGI. This CDR3 comprises 15 residues. Here the CDR3 reads CASSYSGQGGQPQHF. The CDR3 nucleotides read TGTGCCAGCAGTTACTCGGGACAGGGTGGTCAGCCCCAGCATTTT.

In DNA, the CDR3 is TGTGCCAGCAGCGTAGCCTTCGGGGGGGCCTCCCCAGATACGCAGTATTTT. This translates into CASSVAFGGASPDTQYF. The chain carries TRBV9 and TRBJ2-3; 8 bases map to TRBD2. The CDR3 is 17 amino acids. Germline lookup yields CDR1 SGDLS and CDR2 YYNGEE. V lost 0 bases to trimming and J lost 4 bases; unmatched junction nucleotides: 10.

This chain joins TRBV6-5 and TRBJ2-7; D is possibly TRBD1 (6 bases). Germline values: CDR1 MNHEY, CDR2 SVGAGI. V lost 5 bases and J lost 0, with 11 bases in between. CDR3 length: 14 amino acids. The CDR3 sequence is CASSVQGISYEQYF. As DNA, the CDR3 is TGTGCCAGCAGTGTACAGGGTATCTCCTACGAGCAGTACTTC.

The chain employs TRBV28 and TRBJ2-7, with a tentative D call TRBD1 (6 bases). Trimming removed 6 bases from V and 0 bases from J, with 9 bases in between. Germline CDR1 is MDHEN and CDR2 is SYDVKM. The CDR3 is 13 residues long. The CDR3 sequence is CASRIQGSYEQYF. As DNA, the CDR3 is TGTGCCAGCAGGATACAGGGCTCCTACGAGCAGTACTTC.

This sequence joins TRBV11-2 and TRBJ2-3; weak D call: TRBD1 (6 bases). This CDR3 region has 13 residues. The germline CDR1 and CDR2 sequences are SGHAT and FQNNGV. The V gene lost 7 bases and the J gene lost 4 bases, with 12 bases spanning the gap. DNA of the CDR3: TGTGCCAGCAACCTAAGACAGGCAGATACGCAGTATTTT. As protein: CASNLRQADTQYF.

In this sample, this clone turned up a few times. The rearrangement joins TRBV11-2 to TRBJ2-1; TRBD2 agrees at 8 bases. The germline CDR1 and CDR2 sequences are SGHAT and FQNNGV. With 0 bases clipped from V and 5 bases from J, the junction kept 3 bases outside the gene matches. This CDR3 contains 15 residues. DNA for the CDR3: TGTGCCAGCAGCTTAGACCGGGGGGGAAACAATGAGCAGTTCTTC. This translates into CASSLDRGGNNEQFF.

This clone was found a few times. The chain is built from TRBV5-4 and TRBJ2-3; TRBD2 matches at 7 bases. V gave up 7 bases and J gave up 1 base; unmatched junction bases: 6. Germline assignment: CDR1 SGHNT and CDR2 YYREEE (reference sequence). The CDR3 loop spans 14 amino acids. CDR3: CASLFRGGTDTQYF. The CDR3 nucleotides read TGTGCCAGCTTGTTCCGGGGGGGCACAGATACGCAGTATTTT.

Only a few counts were recorded for this clone. V is TRBV7-9 and J is TRBJ2-5; 7 bases are a match to TRBD2. Germline trimming cut 2 bases from V and 5 bases from J; bases unmatched to any gene: 2. The CDR3 extends over 13 amino acids. CDR1 and CDR2 (germline): SEHNR, FQNEAQ (reference sequence). CDR3: CASSLWGGETQYF. The DNA for the CDR3 is TGTGCCAGCAGCTTATGGGGAGGGGAGACCCAGTACTTC.

The sample holds a few counts of this clone. The CDR3 reads CASSYSGTSGGHEQFF. As DNA, the CDR3 is TGTGCCAGCAGTTACTCAGGGACTAGCGGGGGCCATGAGCAGTTCTTC. This sequence joins TRBV6-5 and TRBJ2-1, with 14 nucleotides matching TRBD2. Germline trimming cut 0 bases from V and 8 bases from J; bases unmatched to any gene: 3. The length of the CDR3 is 16 residues. CDR1 is MNHEY and CDR2 is SVGAGI in the germline V gene.

The chain couples TRBV6-1 to TRBJ1-2; 8 positions agree with TRBD1. CDR1 is MNHNS, CDR2 SASEGT, per germline. The CDR3 sequence is 14 residues long. V dropped 2 bases and J dropped 13; count of bases not matched to a gene: 12. The CDR3 bases are TGTGCCAGCAGTGAAACGGGCAGGGGGCTGGCGGCCACCTTC. Translation gives CASSETGRGLAATF.

The chain is built from TRBV30 and TRBJ2-1; D perhaps matches TRBD2 (5 bases). The CDR3 spans 12 residues. Trimming took 3 bases from V and 9 from J, leaving 12 bases between them. The germline CDR1 and CDR2 sequences are GTSNPN and SVGIG (reference sequence). In DNA, the CDR3 is TGTGCCTGGAGAGGCCGGGGTGGTGAGCAGTTCTTC. It translates to CAWRGRGGEQFF.

V and J are TRBV6-1 and TRBJ1-5; D unresolved. There are 13 residues in the CDR3. The V and J ends lost 7 bases and 0 bases respectively, with 7 bases between them. Germline CDR1 reads MNHNS; CDR2 reads SASEGT. The CDR3 DNA is TGTGCCAGCAACTTAGTTAGCAATCAGCCCCAGCATTTT. This codes for CASNLVSNQPQHF.

This clone was seen a few times. This is likely an artifact of a read error, given a far larger clone one base away. This likely comes from a read error, as the CDR3 has no conserved phenylalanine or tryptophan at its end. This rearrangement joins TRBV6-5 to TRBJ1-5; weak D call: TRBD1 (6 bases). V was trimmed by 6 bases and J by 5 bases, leaving 14 bases between them. Germline values: CDR1 MNHEY, CDR2 SVGAGI. There are 14 residues in the CDR3. The CDR3 loop is CASRSLDRDQPQHV. As DNA, the CDR3 is TGTGCCAGCAGAAGCCTGGACAGAGATCAGCCCCAGCATGTT.

This clone occurred a few times. V usage is TRBV30 and J usage is TRBJ1-5; D is possibly TRBD1 (5 bases). The CDR3 contains 15 residues. Trimming took 0 bases from V and 7 from J, leaving 16 bases between them. Germline V CDR1 and CDR2: GTSNPN, SVGIG (reference sequence). Here the CDR3 reads CAWSVQVGGGQPQHF. The CDR3 nucleotides read TGTGCCTGGAGTGTACAAGTCGGGGGAGGGCAGCCCCAGCATTTT.

The gene calls are TRBV30 and TRBJ1-2; 10 bases agree with TRBD1. The CDR3 covers 13 residues. The V gene end was trimmed by 3 bases and the J gene end by 5 bases; junction bases not matched to a gene: 3. Germline CDR1 is GTSNPN and CDR2 is SVGIG (reference sequence). CDR3 nucleotides: TGTGCCTGGAGAGGGACAGGGGTGTATGGCTACACCTTC. It encodes CAWRGTGVYGYTF.

The genes are TRBV6-1 and TRBJ1-2; TRBD1 might be the D (5 bases). Per the germline V gene, CDR1 is MNHNS and CDR2 is SASEGT. This CDR3 is built from 15 residues. V lost 6 bases, J lost 5 bases, and 19 bases lay in between. CDR3 DNA sequence: TGTGCCAGCAGGCCCCCGCGGGGGAGGGATTATGGCTACACCTTC. Protein: CASRPPRGRDYGYTF.

The chain couples TRBV6-5 to TRBJ1-2; a possible D gene is TRBD1 (6 bases). CDR3 length equals 14 residues. V lost 0 bases to trimming and J lost 6 bases, with 11 bases between them. Germline V gene sequence: CDR1 MNHEY, CDR2 SVGAGI. CDR3 nucleotide sequence: TGTGCCAGCAGTTACTCGAGCACAGGGAATGGCTACACCTTC. Encoded protein: CASSYSSTGNGYTF.

The CDR3 region is CAISDSVTANNEKLFF. The CDR3 nucleotides are TGTGCCATCAGTGATTCGGTAACAGCCAATAATGAAAAACTGTTTTTT. V usage is TRBV10-3 and J usage is TRBJ1-4; unclear D gene. The CDR3 runs 16 residues. CDR1 is ENHRY, CDR2 SYGVKD, per germline. The ends were cut back, 3 bases at V and 4 bases at J, with 15 bases in the middle.

The rearrangement links TRBV5-1 to TRBJ1-5; D perhaps matches TRBD1 (6 bases). There are 14 residues in the CDR3. Trimming took off 0 bases at V and 9 bases at J, with 13 bases between the two ends. From germline, CDR1 is SGHRS and CDR2 YFSETQ. CDR3: CASSLEGGSGPQHF. The CDR3 coding sequence is TGCGCCAGCAGCTTGGAAGGGGGTTCGGGGCCCCAGCATTTT.

In its sample, this clone was seen a few times. The V gene is TRBV7-9, the J gene TRBJ1-3, with TRBD1 identical over 7 bases. Trimming at V came to 5 bases and at J to 4 bases, leaving 5 bases not matched to a gene. The CDR3 is 14 amino acids. Germline CDR1 is SEHNR and CDR2 is FQNEAQ (reference sequence). The DNA for the CDR3 is TGTGCCAGCAGCCTCGACAGGGCCGGAAACACCATATATTTT. Its protein is CASSLDRAGNTIYF.

The chain carries TRBV6-4 and TRBJ2-5; possibly TRBD2 for D (6 bases). Germline loops: CDR1 MRHNA, CDR2 SNTAGT. V was pared by 2 bases and J by 1 base, with 14 bases between. This CDR3 contains 16 residues. The CDR3 here is CASSDTPPGAQETQYF. The CDR3 nucleotides are TGTGCCAGCAGTGACACACCTCCGGGAGCCCAAGAGACCCAGTACTTC.

This clone was detected only a few times. The chain combines TRBV19 with TRBJ2-1, with 7 bases identical to TRBD1. This CDR3 spans 15 amino acids. CDR1 LNHDA and CDR2 SQIVND come from the germline V gene (reference sequence). V dropped 8 bases and J dropped 4; count of bases not matched to a gene: 11. The CDR3 loop is CASRKGAGGYNEQFF. CDR3 sequence (DNA): TGTGCCAGTCGAAAGGGGGCAGGTGGGTACAATGAGCAGTTCTTC. The entire variable domain, with the rest obtained from reference TRBV19 and TRBJ2-1, is as follows: DGGITQSPKYLFRKEGQNVTLSCEQNLNHDAMYWYRQDPGQGLRLIYYSQIVNDFQKGDIAEGYSVSREKKESFPLTVTSAQKNPTAFYLCASRKGAGGYNEQFFGPGTRLTVL.